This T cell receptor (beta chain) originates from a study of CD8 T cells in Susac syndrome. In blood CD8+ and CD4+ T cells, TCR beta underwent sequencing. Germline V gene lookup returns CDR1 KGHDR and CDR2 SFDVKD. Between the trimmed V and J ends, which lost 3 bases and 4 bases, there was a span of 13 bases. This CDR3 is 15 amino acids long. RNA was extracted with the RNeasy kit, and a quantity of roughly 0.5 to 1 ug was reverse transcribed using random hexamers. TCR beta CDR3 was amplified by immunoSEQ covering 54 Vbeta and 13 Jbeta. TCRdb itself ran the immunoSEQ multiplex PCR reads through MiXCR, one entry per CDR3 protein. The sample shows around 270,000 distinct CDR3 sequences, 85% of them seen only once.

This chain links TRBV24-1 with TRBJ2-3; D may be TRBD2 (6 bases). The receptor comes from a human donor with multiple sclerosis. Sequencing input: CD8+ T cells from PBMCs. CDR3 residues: CATSDGGPNADTQYF. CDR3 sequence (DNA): TGTGCCACCAGTGATGGAGGGCCCAACGCAGATACGCAGTATTTT.